This TCR beta chain derives from a study of metastatic and nonmetastatic thyroid tumors. MiXCR re-clonotyped the PCR reads for TCRdb. The repertoire includes about 20,000 clones, around a third of them detected once, and 8% to 10% sits in the top ten. The CDR3 is 21 amino acids. Germline CDR1 reads SGHRS; CDR2 reads YFSETQ. Trimming at V came to 2 bases and at J to 4 bases, leaving 18 bases not matched to a gene. Thyroid surgery was performed in patients who had received no treatment beforehand. The rearrangement joins TRBV5-1 to TRBJ2-1, with TRBD2 matching 13 bases. This TCR was sampled from a male donor with papillary thyroid cancer or a benign thyroid nodule (not recorded which). Some clones in this sample may be carry-over from other donors' samples. The sample taken for sequencing was tumor tissue. In DNA, the CDR3 is TGCGCCAGCAGCTTTACCGGGACTAGCGGGGAAATCCTCGACCCATACAATGAGCAGTTCTTC. Residues: CASSFTGTSGEILDPYNEQFF.